The TCR beta chain under discussion was sequenced for a study of OX40 agonist ivuxolimab in advanced cancers. Study-level information: The study gave patients intravenous ivuxolimab at 0.01 to 10 mg/kg every 2 weeks. Study-level findings and limits: On average, CD8+ T cells had more expanded clones than CD4+. The study observed clonal expansion of CD4+ and CD8+ blood T cells by week 6 at 0.1 to 3.0 mg/kg.

In its sample, this clone was seen a few times. What it binds is unknown. Samples were taken at baseline and on day 1 of cycles 4 and 7. Germline assignment: CDR1 MDHEN and CDR2 SYDVKM. The CDR3 spans 16 residues. V gave up 8 bases and J gave up 1 base, with 17 bases separating them. Libraries were prepared by immunoSEQ multiplex PCR; TCRdb keeps only in-frame clonotypes and omits some of them. The sample yields 52,000 or so clones, around four fifths seen once. This sequence originates from an adult with an advanced solid tumor such as melanoma, head and neck, liver or kidney cancer. The chain couples TRBV28 to TRBJ1-4, with D unresolved. Sequenced material: CD4+ or CD8+ T cells sorted from blood, taken in a trial of the OX40 agonist ivuxolimab. The CDR3 nucleotides read TGTGCCAGCCGGTCAGACATAAGTCGAACTAATGAAAAACTGTTTTTT. Translated: CASRSDISRTNEKLFF.